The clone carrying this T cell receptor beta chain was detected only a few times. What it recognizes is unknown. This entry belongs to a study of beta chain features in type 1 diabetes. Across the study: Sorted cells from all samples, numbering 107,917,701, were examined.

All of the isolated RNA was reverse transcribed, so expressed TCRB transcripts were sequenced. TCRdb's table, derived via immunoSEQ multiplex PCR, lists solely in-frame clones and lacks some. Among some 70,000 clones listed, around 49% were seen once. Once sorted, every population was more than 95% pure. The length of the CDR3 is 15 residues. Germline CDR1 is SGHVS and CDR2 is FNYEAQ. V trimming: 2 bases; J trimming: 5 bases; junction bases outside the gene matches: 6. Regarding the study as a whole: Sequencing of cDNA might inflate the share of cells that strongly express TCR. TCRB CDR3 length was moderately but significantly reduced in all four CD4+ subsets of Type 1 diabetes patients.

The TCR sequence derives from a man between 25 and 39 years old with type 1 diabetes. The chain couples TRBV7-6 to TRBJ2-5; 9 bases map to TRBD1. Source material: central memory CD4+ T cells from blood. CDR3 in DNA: TGTGCCAGCAGCTTATTCACAGGGGGCACGGAGACCCAGTACTTC. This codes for CASSLFTGGTETQYF.